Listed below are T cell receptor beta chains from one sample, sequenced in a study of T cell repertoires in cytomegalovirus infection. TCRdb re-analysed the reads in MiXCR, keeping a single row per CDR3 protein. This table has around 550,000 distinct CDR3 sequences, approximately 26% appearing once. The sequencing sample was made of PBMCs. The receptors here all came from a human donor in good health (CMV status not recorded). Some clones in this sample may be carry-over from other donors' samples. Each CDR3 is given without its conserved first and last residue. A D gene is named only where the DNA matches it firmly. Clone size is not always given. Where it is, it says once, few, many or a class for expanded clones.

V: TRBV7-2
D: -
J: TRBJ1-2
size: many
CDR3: ASSLDPRAANYGYT

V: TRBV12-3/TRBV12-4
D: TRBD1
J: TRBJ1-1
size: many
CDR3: ASRSTGGTEAF

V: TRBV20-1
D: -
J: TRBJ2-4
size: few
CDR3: SAPPPGAKNIQY

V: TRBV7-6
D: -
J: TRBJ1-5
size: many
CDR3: ASSLALEQGEFNGQPQH

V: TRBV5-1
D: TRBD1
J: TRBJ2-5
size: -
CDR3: ASSLGSTGGETQY

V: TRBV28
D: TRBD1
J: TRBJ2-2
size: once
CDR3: ASSPWDRNTGELF

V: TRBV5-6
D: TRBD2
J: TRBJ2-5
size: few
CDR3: ASSLDVGGFQETQY

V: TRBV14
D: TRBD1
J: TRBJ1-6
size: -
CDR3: ASSQVGTGVSPLH

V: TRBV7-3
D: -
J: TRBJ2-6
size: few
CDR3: ASSLNRMGSSGANVLT

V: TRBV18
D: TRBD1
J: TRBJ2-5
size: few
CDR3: ASSRTGKETQY

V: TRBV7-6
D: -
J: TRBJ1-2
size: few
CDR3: ASSLVSGGVGHGYT

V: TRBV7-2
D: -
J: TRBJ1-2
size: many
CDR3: ASSGFSNYGYT

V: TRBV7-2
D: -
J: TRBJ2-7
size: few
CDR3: ASTPRPLSYEQY

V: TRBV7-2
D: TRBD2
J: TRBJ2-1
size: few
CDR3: ASSTPTSGPYNEQF

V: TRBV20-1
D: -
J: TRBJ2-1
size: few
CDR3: SARGDRPNEQF

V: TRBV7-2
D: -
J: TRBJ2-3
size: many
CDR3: ASSTYTDTQY

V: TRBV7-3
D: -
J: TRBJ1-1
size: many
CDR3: ACSAIGRNTEAF

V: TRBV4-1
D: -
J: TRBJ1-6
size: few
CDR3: ASSQPTVNSPLH

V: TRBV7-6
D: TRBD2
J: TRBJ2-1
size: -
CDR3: ASSWWGGEGSYNGQF

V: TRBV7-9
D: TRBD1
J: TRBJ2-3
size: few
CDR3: ASSLTTGARDTQY

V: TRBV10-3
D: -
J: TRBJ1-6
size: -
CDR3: AINGEASSYNSPLH

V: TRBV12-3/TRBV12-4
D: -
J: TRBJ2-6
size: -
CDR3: ASSLRPHSGANVLT

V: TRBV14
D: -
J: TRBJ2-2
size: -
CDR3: ASSQVLGFTGELF

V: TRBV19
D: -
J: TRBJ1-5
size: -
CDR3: ASSPRAGRYSNQPQH

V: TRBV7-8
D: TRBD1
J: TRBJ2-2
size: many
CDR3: ASSHRDRGTGELF

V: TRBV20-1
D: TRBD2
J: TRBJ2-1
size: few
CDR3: SATEGLVRDNEQF

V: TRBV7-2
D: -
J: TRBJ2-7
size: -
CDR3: ASSPDGTPYEQY

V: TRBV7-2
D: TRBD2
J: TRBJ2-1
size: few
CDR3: ASSFGLARRDEQF

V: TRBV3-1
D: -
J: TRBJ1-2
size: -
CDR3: ASSPTLSGDGYT

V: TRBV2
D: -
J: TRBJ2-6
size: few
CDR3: ASSAGYGANVLT

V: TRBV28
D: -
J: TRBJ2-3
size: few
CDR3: ASSEDTPSATQY

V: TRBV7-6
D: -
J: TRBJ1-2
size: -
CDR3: ASSLDSLYGYT

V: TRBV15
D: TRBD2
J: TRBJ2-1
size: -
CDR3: ATSSGGGGRGEQF

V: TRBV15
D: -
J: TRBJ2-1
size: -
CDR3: ATSRDAAPYNEQF

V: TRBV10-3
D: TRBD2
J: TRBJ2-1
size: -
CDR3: AISESRLAGGNEQL

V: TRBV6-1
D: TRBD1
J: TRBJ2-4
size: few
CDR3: ASSESRGDRLAKNIQY

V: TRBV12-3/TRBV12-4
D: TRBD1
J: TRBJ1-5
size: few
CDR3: ASKPTGNQPQH

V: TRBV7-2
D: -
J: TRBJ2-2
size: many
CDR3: ASSSSTSGELF

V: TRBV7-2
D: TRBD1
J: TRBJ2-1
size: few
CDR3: ASSKRQGVREQF

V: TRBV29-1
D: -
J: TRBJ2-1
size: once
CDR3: SATGTTGDNEQF

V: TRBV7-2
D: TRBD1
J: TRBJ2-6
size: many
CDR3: ASSRPTGLPAANVLT

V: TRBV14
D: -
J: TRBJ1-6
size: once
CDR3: ASSQGTVYNSPLH

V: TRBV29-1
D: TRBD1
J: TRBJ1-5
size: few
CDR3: SVAQGNLLPQH

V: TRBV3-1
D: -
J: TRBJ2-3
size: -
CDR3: ASSQVLGDTQY

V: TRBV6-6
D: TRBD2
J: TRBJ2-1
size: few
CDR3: ASSYQRAGAYNEQF

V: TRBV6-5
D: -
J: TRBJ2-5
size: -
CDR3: ASSTWGIQETQY

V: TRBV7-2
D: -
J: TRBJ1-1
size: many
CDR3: ASSFVNTEAF

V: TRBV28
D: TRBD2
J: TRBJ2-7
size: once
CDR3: ASTGGVISYEQY

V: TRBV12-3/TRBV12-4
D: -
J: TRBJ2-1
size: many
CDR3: ASSFGTGEQF

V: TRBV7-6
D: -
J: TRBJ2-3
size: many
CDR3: ASSNPLKAPHDTQY

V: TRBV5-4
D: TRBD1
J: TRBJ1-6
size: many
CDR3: ASSSGQGLTSPLH

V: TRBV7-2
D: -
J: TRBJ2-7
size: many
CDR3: ASSLIGVEQY

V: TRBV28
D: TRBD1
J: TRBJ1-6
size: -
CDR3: ASSTTGGFNNSPLH

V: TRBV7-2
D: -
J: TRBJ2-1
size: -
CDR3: AGSTTPYNEQF

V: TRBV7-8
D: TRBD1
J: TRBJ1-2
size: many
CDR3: ASSLARFWGQGGGYT